This T cell receptor beta chain emerged from a study of CD8 T cells in Susac syndrome. Sequencing targeted TCR beta in T cells from blood (CD8+ and CD4+). Study conclusions and caveats: The study's TCR sequencing and HLA analysis covered a relatively small number of individuals, and the study acknowledged this.

Random hexamers were used to reverse transcribe roughly 0.5 to 1 ug of RNA. Amplification of TCR beta CDR3 spanned 54 Vbeta and 13 Jbeta via immunoSEQ multiplex PCR. From the immunoSEQ multiplex PCR reads, TCRdb called clonotypes with MiXCR, one entry per CDR3 protein. This table has about 400,000 distinct CDR3 sequences, 75% to 90% appearing once. In regard to this clonotype: The antigen is not known.

This receptor was identified in a human donor with multiple sclerosis. What was sequenced was CD8+ T cells from PBMCs.

CDR3 nucleotide sequence: TGTGCCAGTTGGGGGCAGGGAGCTCGCGAGCAGTACTTC. Its protein product is CASWGQGAREQYF. The chain combines TRBV27 with TRBJ2-7; a weak D match, TRBD1 (6 bases). CDR1 is MNHEY, CDR2 SMNVEV, per germline (reference sequence). Trimming took 9 bases from V and 6 from J, leaving 18 bases between them. This CDR3 is 13 amino acids long.